The 12 T cell receptor beta chains below come from one sample, sequenced in a study of a mutant IDH1 vaccine in newly diagnosed glioma. Indicated time point: week 35, safety follow-up. It was 300 ug of mutant IDH1 20-mer peptide that made up each vaccine dose, given with topical imiquimod. Only in-frame clones appear in the TCRdb table, and some are missing; sequencing was by immunoSEQ multiplex PCR. The repertoire holds tens of thousands of clones, more than 65% seen once, with approximately 15% in the top ten. These TCRs are of unknown antigen specificity. The sample consisted of PBMCs, taken from a glioma patient whose treatment included an IDH1 peptide vaccine. Receptors were obtained from a man aged 25 to 40 with glioma.

The chain joins TRBV7-9 to TRBJ1-3; D not resolved. There are 9 residues in the CDR3. With 8 bases removed from V and 7 bases from J, the gap between germline ends came to 3 bases. In germline, CDR1 is SEHNR, CDR2 FQNEAQ (reference sequence). CDR3 region: CASGNTIYF. The CDR3 nucleotides read TGTGCCAGCGGGAACACCATATATTTT.

J is TRBJ2-1 and V is TRBV6-5; TRBD1 agrees at 7 bases. V lost 6 bases and J lost 6; bases outside the gene matches: 2. The CDR3 runs to 12 residues. Per germline, CDR1 MNHEY and CDR2 SVGAGI. In nucleotides, the CDR3 is TGTGCCAGCAGACAGGGGCCCAATGAGCAGTTCTTC. This translates into CASRQGPNEQFF.

This chain connects TRBV4-2 to TRBJ1-1; D uncertain. From germline, CDR1 is LGHNA and CDR2 YNFKEQ. CDR3 size: 14 residues. V was pared by 5 bases and J by 2 bases, with 12 bases between. CDR3 DNA: TGTGCCAGCAGCTACTACGAGCGTAACACTGAAGCTTTCTTT. This codes for CASSYYERNTEAFF.

The chain links TRBV5-1 to TRBJ1-4, with unresolved D. Germline V gives CDR1 SGHRS, CDR2 YFSETQ. The CDR3 sequence is 16 residues long. Trimming removed 4 bases at V and 7 bases at J, with 20 bases between. CDR3 sequence reads: CASSIIAGSRVEKLFF. DNA of the CDR3: TGCGCCAGCAGCATAATCGCGGGGTCTCGGGTTGAAAAACTGTTTTTT.

This clone has only one observation. CDR3 loop: CASSWRREPDTQYF. The CDR3 nucleotides read TGCGCCAGCAGCTGGCGCCGCGAGCCAGATACGCAGTATTTT. The chain joins TRBV5-1 to TRBJ2-3; D remains ambiguous. Germline assignment: CDR1 SGHRS and CDR2 YFSETQ. V was cut by 3 bases and J by 4 bases, with 12 bases left in between. This CDR3 region has 14 residues.

The chain has TRBV19 and TRBJ1-1, with a weak D call TRBD1 (5 bases). CDR3 length equals 13 residues. CDR1 is LNHDA, CDR2 SQIVND, per germline (reference sequence). Trimming shortened V by 3 bases and J by 5 bases, and 10 bases separated the two germline ends. In DNA form, the CDR3 reads TGTGCCAGTAGTATCTTGGGGGAAACTGAAGCTTTCTTT. It specifies CASSILGETEAFF. Drawing the rest from reference TRBV19 and TRBJ1-1, the complete variable domain is DGGITQSPKYLFRKEGQNVTLSCEQNLNHDAMYWYRQDPGQGLRLIYYSQIVNDFQKGDIAEGYSVSREKKESFPLTVTSAQKNPTAFYLCASSILGETEAFFGQGTRLTVV.

V is TRBV7-8 and J is TRBJ2-7, with a possible D match to TRBD2 (7 bases). The CDR3 covers 17 residues. Germline V gene sequence: CDR1 SGHVS, CDR2 FQNEAQ. V lost 0 bases, J lost 1 base, and 16 bases lay in between. The CDR3 coding sequence is TGTGCCAGCAGCTTAGCACGTCGGGGGGCGATTTCCTACGAGCAGTACTTC. It specifies CASSLARRGAISYEQYF.

V gene TRBV19 combines with J gene TRBJ2-5; 7 nucleotides match TRBD2. V shed 3 bases, J shed 5 bases, and the junction held 9 bases outside the gene matches. Germline CDR1 and CDR2: LNHDA and SQIVND (reference sequence). This CDR3 comprises 15 residues. CDR3 amino acids: CASSMSLAASETQYF. CDR3 sequence (DNA): TGTGCCAGTAGTATGAGCCTAGCGGCAAGTGAGACCCAGTACTTC.

The chain carries TRBV25-1 and TRBJ2-7; 10 positions agree with TRBD1. There are 13 residues in the CDR3. Germline V lookup: CDR1 MGHDK, CDR2 SYGVNS. The J segment lost 3 bases and the V segment lost 8 bases, leaving 4 bases of the junction unmatched. CDR3 bases: TGTGCCAGCCGGGACAGGGGTTTCTACGAGCAGTACTTC. It is translated as CASRDRGFYEQYF.

The CDR3 sequence is CASSRGTSGGPQETQYF. The DNA for the CDR3 is TGTGCCAGCAGCCGGGGGACTAGCGGGGGCCCTCAAGAGACCCAGTACTTC. V and J are TRBV5-8 and TRBJ2-5, with 14 positions matching TRBD2. The germline CDR1 and CDR2 sequences are SGHTS and YDEGEE. J lost 2 bases, V lost 4 bases, and 7 bases had no gene match. CDR3 length: 17 amino acids.

This sequence joins TRBV6-6 and TRBJ1-1, with D hard to call. There are 12 residues in the CDR3. The germline V gene encodes CDR1 MNHNY and CDR2 SVGAGI (reference sequence). V lost 5 bases and J lost 8, with 12 bases in between. The CDR3, as DNA: TGTGCCAGCAGTCTACAATCTACGGAAGCTTTCTTT. Protein product: CASSLQSTEAFF.

The chain uses TRBV6-5 and TRBJ2-2; 12 positions agree with TRBD1. The germline gives CDR1 MNHEY, CDR2 SVGAGI. The CDR3 covers 16 residues. V lost 4 bases, J lost 7 bases, and 7 bases stayed unmatched. DNA of the CDR3: TGTGCCAGCAGTTCCCGGGACAGGGGGCCTGTCGGGGAGCTGTTTTTT. This translates into CASSSRDRGPVGELFF.